The rows below give T cell receptor beta chains drawn from one sample of a study of T cell repertoires in cytomegalovirus infection. Which antigens these TCRs recognize remains unknown. TCRdb reanalysed the reads using MiXCR and keeps one entry per CDR3 protein. Found here are some 320,000 distinct CDR3 sequences, about 27% of them singletons; the top ten hold approximately 20%. The sample was cultured PBMCs, taken from culture after CMV antigen stimulation. The origin of the receptors is a human donor in good health (CMV status not recorded). Some clones in this sample may be carry-over from other donors' samples. CDR3s include the opening cysteine and the closing phenylalanine or tryptophan. A D gene is named only where the DNA matches it firmly. Only some rows state a clone size, as once, few, many or a class for expanded clones.

-,TRBJ1-1,12,TRBV7-9,-,CASRAGTGEAFF,TGTGCCAGCAGGGCCGGGACCGGAGAAGCTTTCTTT
-,TRBJ2-2,17,TRBV12-3/TRBV12-4,TRBD1,CASSFAAGQGAGGELFF,TGTGCCAGCAGTTTCGCCGCCGGACAGGGGGCGGGCGGGGAGCTGTTTTTT
few,TRBJ2-2,14,TRBV29-1,-,CSVAGLVNTGELFF,TGCAGCGTTGCAGGCTTAGTAAACACCGGGGAGCTGTTTTTT
few,TRBJ1-5,16,TRBV18,-,CASSPLGGDSNQPQHF,TGTGCCAGCTCACCCCTGGGGGGAGATAGCAATCAGCCCCAGCATTTT
-,TRBJ2-1,17,TRBV23-1,-,CASSQSSEIRPYNEQFF,TGCGCCAGCAGTCAATCCTCGGAGATCCGCCCCTACAATGAGCAGTTCTTC
-,TRBJ2-3,13,TRBV20-1,-,CSAKEGGRDTQYF,TGCAGTGCTAAGGAGGGGGGGCGGGATACGCAGTATTTT
few,TRBJ2-1,15,TRBV3-1,-,CASSLQGRFYNEQFF,TGTGCCAGCAGCCTTCAGGGACGGTTTTACAATGAGCAGTTCTTC
-,TRBJ1-2,15,TRBV12-5,-,CASGLVRSSFYGYTF,TGTGCTAGTGGTTTGGTACGATCATCCTTTTATGGCTACACCTTC
-,TRBJ1-1,16,TRBV12-3/TRBV12-4,-,CASSSLGFLRNTEAFF,TGTGCCAGCAGTTCCCTCGGGTTCTTGAGGAACACTGAAGCTTTCTTT
few,TRBJ2-7,14,TRBV28,TRBD1,CASTSSDRGYEQYF,TGTGCCAGCACCTCATCGGACAGGGGATACGAGCAGTACTTC
-,TRBJ2-7,15,TRBV4-1,-,CASSQDLQSAYEQYF,TGCGCCAGCAGCCAAGATCTCCAGAGTGCGTACGAGCAGTACTTC
once,TRBJ2-3,16,TRBV7-3,TRBD2,CVSTEGSGRSTDTQYF,TGTGTCAGCACCGAGGGTAGCGGGAGAAGCACAGATACGCAGTATTTT
few,TRBJ1-3,19,TRBV20-1,TRBD1,CSASHDRGLKTSSGNTIYF,TGCAGTGCTTCCCACGACAGGGGCCTAAAAACGAGCTCTGGAAACACCATATATTTT
few,TRBJ2-1,14,TRBV7-2,TRBD1,CASSPGQGYDEQFF,TGTGCCAGCAGCCCCGGACAGGGGTATGATGAGCAGTTCTTC
few,TRBJ1-2,11,TRBV6-1,-,CASKQYYGYTF,TGTGCCAGCAAACAGTACTATGGCTACACCTTC